This TCR beta chain is drawn from a study of spatial heterogeneity in lung cancer. Study background: The count of detected beta-chain sequences consistently exceeded that of alpha-chain sequences.

A distinct unique molecular identifier was carried by each TCR cDNA molecule. Via MiXCR, TCRdb re-called the 5' RACE reads, giving one row per CDR3 protein. The sample consists of 800 to 1,000 distinct CDR3 sequences, around 10% of them appearing once. This clonotype qualifies as large. Its matching antigen is unknown. This beta chain is an off-target read within a library intended for alpha chains, so its frequency means little. General study findings and limits: Tracking of tumor mutation counts was seen in expanded intratumoral alpha and beta TCR counts.

Time point described: sample taken at primary tumor resection. Just over 70 TRACERx patients with early, untreated non-small cell lung cancer donated samples. Unsorted whole RNA of tumor, nontumor lung or frozen PBMC was sequenced. With 0 bases removed from V and 7 bases from J, the gap between germline ends came to 12 bases. The CDR3 extends over 13 amino acids. CDR1 is SQVTM, CDR2 ANQGSEA, per germline. The starting material was lung tumor tissue, obtained at surgery. The gene calls are TRBV29-1 and TRBJ1-2, with D unclear. The clonotype originates from a male donor with early-stage non-small cell lung cancer. The CDR3 DNA is TGCAGCGTTGAAGACACGAAGGGCGTTGGCTACACCTTC. Translating it yields CSVEDTKGVGYTF.